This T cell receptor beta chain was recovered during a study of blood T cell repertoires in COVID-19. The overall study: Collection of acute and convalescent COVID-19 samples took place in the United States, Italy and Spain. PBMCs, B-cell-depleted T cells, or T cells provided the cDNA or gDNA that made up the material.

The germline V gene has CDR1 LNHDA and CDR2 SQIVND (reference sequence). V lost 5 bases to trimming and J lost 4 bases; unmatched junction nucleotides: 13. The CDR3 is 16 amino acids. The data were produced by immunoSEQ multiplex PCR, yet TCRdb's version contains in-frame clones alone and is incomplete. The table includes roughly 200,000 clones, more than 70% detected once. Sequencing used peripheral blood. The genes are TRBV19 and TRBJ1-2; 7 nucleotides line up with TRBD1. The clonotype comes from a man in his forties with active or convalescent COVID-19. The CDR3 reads CASSGQSWTGSYGYTF. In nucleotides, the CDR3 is TGTGCCAGTAGTGGACAATCATGGACAGGTTCCTATGGCTACACCTTC. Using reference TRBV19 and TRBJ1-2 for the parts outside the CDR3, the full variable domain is DGGITQSPKYLFRKEGQNVTLSCEQNLNHDAMYWYRQDPGQGLRLIYYSQIVNDFQKGDIAEGYSVSREKKESFPLTVTSAQKNPTAFYLCASSGQSWTGSYGYTFGSGTRLTVV.